This T cell receptor (beta chain) was captured in a study of T cell repertoires in cytomegalovirus infection. Study overall: Carrying CMV and the relevant HLA type showed in public TCR beta signatures. Overall study results and limits: Dominating the ex vivo response were HLA-C-restricted CMV-specific TCR beta clonotypes.

In its sample, this clonotype was seen a few times. Antigen specificity is unknown. MiXCR was run by TCRdb on the reads, yielding one entry per CDR3 protein. This table has over 450,000 distinct CDR3 sequences, approximately 11% appearing once. CDR1 SGHRS and CDR2 YFSETQ come from the germline V gene. CDR3 size: 15 residues. V lost 1 base, J lost 10 bases, and 8 bases stayed unmatched. This TCR came from a human donor in good health (CMV status not recorded). Some clones in this sample may be carry-over from other donors' samples. Sequenced: PBMCs. The chain has TRBV5-1 and TRBJ2-1, with 10 bases that match TRBD2. The CDR3 loop is CASSLILAGEREQFF. The CDR3 bases are TGCGCCAGCAGCTTGATCCTAGCGGGGGAAAGGGAGCAGTTCTTC.